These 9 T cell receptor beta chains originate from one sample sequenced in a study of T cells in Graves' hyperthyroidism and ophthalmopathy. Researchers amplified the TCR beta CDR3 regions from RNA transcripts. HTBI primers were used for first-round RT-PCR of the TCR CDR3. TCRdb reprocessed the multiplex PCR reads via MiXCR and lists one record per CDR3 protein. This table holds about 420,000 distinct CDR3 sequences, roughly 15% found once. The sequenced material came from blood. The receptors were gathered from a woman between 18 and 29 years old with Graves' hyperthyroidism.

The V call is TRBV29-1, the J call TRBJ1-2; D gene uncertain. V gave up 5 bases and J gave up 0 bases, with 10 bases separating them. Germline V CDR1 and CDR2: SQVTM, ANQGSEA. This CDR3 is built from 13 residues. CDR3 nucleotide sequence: TGCAGCGTTCTTCGGTCAGCTAACTATGGCTACACCTTC. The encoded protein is CSVLRSANYGYTF.

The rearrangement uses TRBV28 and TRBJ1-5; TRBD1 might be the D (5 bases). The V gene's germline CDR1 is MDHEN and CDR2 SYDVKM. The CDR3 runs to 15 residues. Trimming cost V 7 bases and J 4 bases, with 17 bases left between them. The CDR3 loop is CASIIRGQGNQPQHF. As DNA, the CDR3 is TGTGCCAGCATTATCCGGGGTCAGGGTAATCAGCCCCAGCATTTT.

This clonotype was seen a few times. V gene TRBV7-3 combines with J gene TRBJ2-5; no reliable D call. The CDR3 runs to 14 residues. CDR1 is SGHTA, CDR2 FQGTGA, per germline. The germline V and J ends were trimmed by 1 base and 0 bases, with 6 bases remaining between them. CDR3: CASSLNSYQETQYF. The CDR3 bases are TGTGCCAGCAGCTTAAACAGCTACCAAGAGACCCAGTACTTC.

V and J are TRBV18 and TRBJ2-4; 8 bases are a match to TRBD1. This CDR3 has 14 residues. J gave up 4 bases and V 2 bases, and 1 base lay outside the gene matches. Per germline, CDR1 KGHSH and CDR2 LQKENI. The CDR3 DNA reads TGTGCCAGCTCACCAAACAGGGGGAAAAACATTCAGTACTTC. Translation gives CASSPNRGKNIQYF.

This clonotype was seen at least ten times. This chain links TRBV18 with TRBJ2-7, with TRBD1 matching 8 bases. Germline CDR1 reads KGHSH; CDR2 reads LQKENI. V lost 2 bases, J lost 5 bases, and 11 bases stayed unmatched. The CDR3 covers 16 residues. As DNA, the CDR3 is TGTGCCAGCTCACCAGTTCTAGGACAGGGTAACCACGAGCAGTACTTC. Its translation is CASSPVLGQGNHEQYF.

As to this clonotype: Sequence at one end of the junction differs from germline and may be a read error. The CDR3 bases are TGTGCCAGCACCGGACTAGCGGGAGGGTATGAGCAGCTCTTC. Protein product: CASTGLAGGYEQLF. The rearrangement links TRBV6-1 to TRBJ2-1, with TRBD2 identical over 15 bases. From germline, CDR1 is MNHNS and CDR2 SASEGT. This CDR3 region has 14 residues.

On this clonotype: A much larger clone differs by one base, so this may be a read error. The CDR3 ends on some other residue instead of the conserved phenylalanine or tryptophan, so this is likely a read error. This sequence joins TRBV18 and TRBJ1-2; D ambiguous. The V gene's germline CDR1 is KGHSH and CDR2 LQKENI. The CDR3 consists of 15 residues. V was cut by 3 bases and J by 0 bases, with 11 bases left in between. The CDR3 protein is CASSPVSGANYGYTL. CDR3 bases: TGTGCCAGCTCACCGGTGTCTGGCGCTAACTATGGCTACACCCTC.

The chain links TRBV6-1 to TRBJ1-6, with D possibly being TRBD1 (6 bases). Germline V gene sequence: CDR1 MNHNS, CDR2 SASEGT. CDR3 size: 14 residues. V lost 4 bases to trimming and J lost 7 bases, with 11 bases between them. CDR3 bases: TGTGCCAGCAGTGGTTACAGGGCCAATTCACCCCTCCACTTT. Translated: CASSGYRANSPLHF.

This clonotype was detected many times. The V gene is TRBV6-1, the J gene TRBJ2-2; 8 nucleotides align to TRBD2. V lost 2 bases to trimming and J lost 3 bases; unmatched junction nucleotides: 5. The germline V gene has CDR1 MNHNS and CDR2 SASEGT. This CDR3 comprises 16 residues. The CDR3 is CASSEISGRHTGELFF. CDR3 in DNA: TGTGCCAGCAGTGAAATCAGCGGGAGACACACCGGGGAGCTGTTTTTT.